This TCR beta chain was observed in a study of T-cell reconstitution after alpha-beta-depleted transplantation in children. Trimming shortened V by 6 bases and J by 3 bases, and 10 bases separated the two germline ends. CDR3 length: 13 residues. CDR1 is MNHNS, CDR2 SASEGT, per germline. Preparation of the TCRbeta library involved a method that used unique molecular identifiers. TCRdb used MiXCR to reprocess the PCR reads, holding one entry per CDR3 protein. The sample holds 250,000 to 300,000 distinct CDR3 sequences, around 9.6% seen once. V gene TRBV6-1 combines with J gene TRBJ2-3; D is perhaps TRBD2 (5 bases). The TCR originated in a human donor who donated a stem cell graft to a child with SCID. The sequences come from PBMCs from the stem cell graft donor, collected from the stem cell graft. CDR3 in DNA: TGTGCCAGCAGGAGGGAAGAAACAGATACGCAGTATTTT. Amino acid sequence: CASRREETDTQYF.